What follows are 3 T cell receptor beta chains derived from one specimen sequenced in a study of blood T cell repertoires in COVID-19 (dated by TCRdb to about 2020). Libraries were made using the immunoSEQ multiplex PCR assay. This is the immuneACCESS table as TCRdb keeps it, with only in-frame sequences that have V and J called. A part of the clones is gone; compared with another copy, unresolved V genes explain less than half, and the rest is unexplained. The sample table lists roughly 250,000 clones, 70% to 90% of them with a count of one. The ten most abundant clones make up 0.85% to 0.9% of the sample. Sequencing was carried out using peripheral blood. All receptors derive from a human donor with COVID-19, enrolled during active disease. The donor label of this sample is uncertain.

V usage is TRBV6-5 and J usage is TRBJ1-4; D is unresolved. This CDR3 is built from 13 residues. Germline V lookup: CDR1 MNHEY, CDR2 SVGAGI. Between the trimmed V and J ends, which lost 6 bases and 8 bases, there was a span of 13 bases. The CDR3 sequence is CASSTGRTEKLFF. The CDR3, as DNA: TGTGCCAGCAGCACGGGTCGTACGGAAAAACTGTTTTTT.

The rearrangement joins TRBV28 to TRBJ2-7; D might be TRBD1 (5 bases). The length of the CDR3 is 15 residues. Deletions cut 7 bases from V and 3 bases from J, with 19 bases between. CDR1 MDHEN and CDR2 SYDVKM come from the germline V gene. As DNA, the CDR3 is TGTGCCAGCATAAATGGTGGGGCAGGTCTCTACGAGCAGTACTTC. It codes for CASINGGAGLYEQYF.

The gene calls are TRBV5-4 and TRBJ1-1; possibly TRBD1 for D (6 bases). The CDR3 extends over 16 amino acids. From germline, CDR1 is SGHNT and CDR2 YYREEE (reference sequence). The V end was cut by 4 bases, the J end by 4 bases, with 20 bases between. CDR3 nucleotide sequence: TGTGCCAGCAGCCCCGAGGGGGGGGCCAGGAGCACTGAAGCTTTCTTT. Amino acids: CASSPEGGARSTEAFF.